This TCR beta chain derives from a study of shared clonotypes between healthy human individuals. Whole-study findings and limits: Generation probabilities of non-shared clonotypes were lower (relative to those shared by all four donors).

Regarding this clone: The antigen remains undetermined.

Germline lookup yields CDR1 MDHEN and CDR2 SYDVKM. Trimming removed 4 bases from V and 8 bases from J, with 20 bases in between. The CDR3 contains 16 residues. Donors were healthy HIV-negative adults without recently reported acute infections or vaccinations. Assay used: immunoSEQ multiplex PCR; TCRdb lists only in-frame clones, some missing. Among some 1,100,000 clones listed, around three quarters were seen once. The genes are TRBV28 and TRBJ1-4; D unresolved. Sequencing was carried out using memory CD4+ T cells from PBMCs. Subset given: CD45RA-negative fraction. The receptor comes from a young man in good health. Some clones in this sample may be carry-over from other donors' samples. The CDR3 spells CASSSNGSPSGEKLFF. DNA of the CDR3: TGTGCCAGCAGTTCCAATGGGTCCCCATCGGGGGAAAAACTGTTTTTT.